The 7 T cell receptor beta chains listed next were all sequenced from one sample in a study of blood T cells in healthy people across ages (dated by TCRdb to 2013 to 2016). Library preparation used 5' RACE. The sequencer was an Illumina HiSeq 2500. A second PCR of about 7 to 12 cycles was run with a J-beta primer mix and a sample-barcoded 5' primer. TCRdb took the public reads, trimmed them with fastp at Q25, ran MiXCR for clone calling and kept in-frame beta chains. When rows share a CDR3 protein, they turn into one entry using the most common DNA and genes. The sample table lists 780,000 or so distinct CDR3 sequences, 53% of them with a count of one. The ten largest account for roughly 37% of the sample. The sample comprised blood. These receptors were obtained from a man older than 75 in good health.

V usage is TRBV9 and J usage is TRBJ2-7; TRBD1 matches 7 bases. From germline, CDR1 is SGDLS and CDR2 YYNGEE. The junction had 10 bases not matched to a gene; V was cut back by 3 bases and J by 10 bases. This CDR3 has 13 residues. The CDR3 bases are TGTGCCAGCAGCGAACGGGACAGAGGGATCCAGTACTTC. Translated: CASSERDRGIQYF.

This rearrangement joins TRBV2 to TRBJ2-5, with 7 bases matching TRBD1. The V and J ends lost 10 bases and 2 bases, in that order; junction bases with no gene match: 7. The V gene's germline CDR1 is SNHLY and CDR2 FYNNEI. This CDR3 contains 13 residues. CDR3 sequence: CATIMDRQETQYF. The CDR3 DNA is TGTGCCACTATAATGGACAGGCAAGAGACCCAGTACTTC. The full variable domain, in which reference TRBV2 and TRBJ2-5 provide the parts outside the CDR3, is EPEVTQTPSHQVTQMGQEVILRCVPISNHLYFYWYRQILGQKVEFLVSFYNNEISEKSEIFDDQFSVERPDGSNFTLKIRSTKLEDSAMYFCATIMDRQETQYFGPGTRLLVL.

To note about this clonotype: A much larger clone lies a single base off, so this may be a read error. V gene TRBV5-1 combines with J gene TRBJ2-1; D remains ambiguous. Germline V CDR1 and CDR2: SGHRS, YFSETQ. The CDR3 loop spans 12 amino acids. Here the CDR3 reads CASILVNNEQFF. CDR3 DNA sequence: TGCGCCAGCATCTTGGTGAACAATGAGCAGTTCTTC.

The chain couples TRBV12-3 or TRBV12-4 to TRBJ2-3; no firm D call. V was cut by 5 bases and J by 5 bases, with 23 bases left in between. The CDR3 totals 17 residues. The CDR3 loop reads CASSLSPRPNERDTQYF. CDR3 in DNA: TGTGCCAGCAGTCTTTCTCCGCGGCCCAACGAGAGAGATACGCAGTATTTT.

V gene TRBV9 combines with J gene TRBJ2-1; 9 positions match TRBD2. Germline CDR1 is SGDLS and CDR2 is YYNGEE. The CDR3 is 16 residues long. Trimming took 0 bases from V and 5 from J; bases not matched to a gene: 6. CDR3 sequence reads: CASSVVVSGSHNEQFF. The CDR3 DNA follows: TGTGCCAGCAGCGTAGTGGTTAGCGGGAGCCACAATGAGCAGTTCTTC.

CDR3 DNA: TGTGCCACCAGTGATTCCGGGACAGGGTTTCGGGAGCAGTACTTC. Its translation: CATSDSGTGFREQYF. The chain has TRBV24-1 and TRBJ2-7; TRBD1 matches at 9 bases. Germline CDR1 is KGHDR and CDR2 is SFDVKD. Germline trimming cut 2 bases from V and 7 bases from J; bases unmatched to any gene: 8. The CDR3 has 15 residues.

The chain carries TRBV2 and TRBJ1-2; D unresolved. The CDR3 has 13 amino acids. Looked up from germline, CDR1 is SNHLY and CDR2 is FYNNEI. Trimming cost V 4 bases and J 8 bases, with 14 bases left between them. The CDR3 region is CASSVGDVRGYTF. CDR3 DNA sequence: TGTGCCAGCAGTGTGGGAGATGTGCGGGGCTACACCTTC.